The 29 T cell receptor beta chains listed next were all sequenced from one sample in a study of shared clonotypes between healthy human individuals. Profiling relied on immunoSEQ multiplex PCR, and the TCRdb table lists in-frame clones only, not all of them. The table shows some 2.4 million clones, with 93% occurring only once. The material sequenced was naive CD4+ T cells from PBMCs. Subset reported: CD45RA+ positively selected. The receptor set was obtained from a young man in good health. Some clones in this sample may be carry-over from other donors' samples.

CDR3 in amino acids: CASNRGNYGYTF. CDR3 nucleotide sequence: TGTGCCAGCAACAGGGGCAACTATGGCTACACCTTC. The V call is TRBV2, the J call TRBJ1-2; 7 nucleotides agree with TRBD1. Trimming at V came to 7 bases and at J to 2 bases, leaving 1 base not matched to a gene. This CDR3 comprises 12 residues. Germline loops: CDR1 SNHLY, CDR2 FYNNEI.

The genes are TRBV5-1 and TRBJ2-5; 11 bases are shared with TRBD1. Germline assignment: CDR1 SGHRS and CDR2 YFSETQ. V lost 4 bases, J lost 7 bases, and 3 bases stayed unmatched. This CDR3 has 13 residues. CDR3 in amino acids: CASSPGQGGTQYF. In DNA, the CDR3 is TGCGCCAGCAGCCCGGGACAGGGGGGGACCCAGTACTTC.

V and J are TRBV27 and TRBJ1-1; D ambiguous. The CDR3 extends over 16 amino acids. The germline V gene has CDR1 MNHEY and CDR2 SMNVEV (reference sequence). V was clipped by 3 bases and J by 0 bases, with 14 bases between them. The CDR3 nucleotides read TGTGCCAGCAGTTTTAGGATTACTTCCATGAACACTGAAGCTTTCTTT. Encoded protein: CASSFRITSMNTEAFF.

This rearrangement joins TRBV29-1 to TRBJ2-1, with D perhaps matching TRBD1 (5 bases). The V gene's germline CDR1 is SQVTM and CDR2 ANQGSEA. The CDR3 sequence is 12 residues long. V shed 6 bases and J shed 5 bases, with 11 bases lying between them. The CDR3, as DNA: TGCAGCGTCACCAGGGTGCACAATGAGCAGTTCTTC. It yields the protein CSVTRVHNEQFF.

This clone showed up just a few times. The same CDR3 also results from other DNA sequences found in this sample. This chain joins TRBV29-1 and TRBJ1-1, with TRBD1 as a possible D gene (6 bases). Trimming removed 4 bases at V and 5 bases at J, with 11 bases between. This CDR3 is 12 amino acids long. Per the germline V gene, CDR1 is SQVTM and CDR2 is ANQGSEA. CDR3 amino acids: CSVAYRDTEAFF. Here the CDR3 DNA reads TGCAGCGTTGCCTACAGGGATACTGAAGCTTTCTTT.

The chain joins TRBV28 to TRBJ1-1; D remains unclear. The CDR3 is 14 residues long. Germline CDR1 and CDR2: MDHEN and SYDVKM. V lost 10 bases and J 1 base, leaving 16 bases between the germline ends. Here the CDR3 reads CATQSWEGNTEAFF. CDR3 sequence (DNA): TGTGCCACCCAATCCTGGGAGGGGAACACTGAAGCTTTCTTT. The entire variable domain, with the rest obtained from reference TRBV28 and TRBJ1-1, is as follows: DVKVTQSSRYLVKRTGEKVFLECVQDMDHENMFWYRQDPGLGLRLIYFSYDVKMKEKGDIPEGYSVSREKKERFSLILESASTNQTSMYLCATQSWEGNTEAFFGQGTRLTVV.

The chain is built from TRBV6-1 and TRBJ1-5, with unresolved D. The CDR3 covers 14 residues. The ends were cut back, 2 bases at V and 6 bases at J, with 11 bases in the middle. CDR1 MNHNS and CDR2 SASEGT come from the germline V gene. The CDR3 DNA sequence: TGTGCCAGCAGTGAAATAGGTGGAGGTCAGCCCCAGCATTTT. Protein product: CASSEIGGGQPQHF.

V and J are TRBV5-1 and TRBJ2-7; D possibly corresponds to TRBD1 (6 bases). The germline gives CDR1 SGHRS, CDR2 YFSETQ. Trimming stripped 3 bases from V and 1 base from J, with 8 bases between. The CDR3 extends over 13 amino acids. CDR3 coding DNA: TGCGCCAGCAGCTACGACAGGTCCTACGAGCAGTACTTC. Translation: CASSYDRSYEQYF.

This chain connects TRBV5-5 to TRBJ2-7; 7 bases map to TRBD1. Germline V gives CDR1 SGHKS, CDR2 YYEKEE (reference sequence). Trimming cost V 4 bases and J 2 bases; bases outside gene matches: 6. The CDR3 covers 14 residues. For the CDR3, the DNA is TGTGCCAGCAGCAAGGACAGGCTCCCCTACGAGCAGTACTTC. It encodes CASSKDRLPYEQYF. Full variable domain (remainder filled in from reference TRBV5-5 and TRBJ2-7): DAGVTQSPTHLIKTRGQQVTLRCSPISGHKSVSWYQQVLGQGPQFIFQYYEKEERGRGNFPDRFSARQFPNYSSELNVNALLLGDSALYLCASSKDRLPYEQYFGPGTRLTVT.

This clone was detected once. The CDR3 loop is CASSVGNGELFF. In DNA form, the CDR3 reads TGTGCCAGCAGTGTTGGTAACGGGGAGCTGTTTTTT. The rearrangement joins TRBV28 to TRBJ2-2; no reliable D call. The CDR3 runs 12 residues. From germline, CDR1 is MDHEN and CDR2 SYDVKM. The germline V and J ends were trimmed by 5 bases and 7 bases, with 8 bases remaining between them.

The CDR3 DNA sequence: TGTGCCAGCAGCTTATCTAGCGCCCATGAGCAGTTCTTC. This translates into CASSLSSAHEQFF. This rearrangement joins TRBV11-3 to TRBJ2-1, with D possibly matching TRBD2 (6 bases). This CDR3 contains 13 residues. Trimming pared 2 bases from V and 8 bases from J, leaving 10 bases between. The germline CDR1 and CDR2 sequences are SGHNT and YENEEA.

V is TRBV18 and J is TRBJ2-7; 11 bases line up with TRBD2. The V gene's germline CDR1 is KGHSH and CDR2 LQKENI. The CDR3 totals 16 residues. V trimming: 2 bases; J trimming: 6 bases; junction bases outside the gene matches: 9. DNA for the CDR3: TGTGCCAGCTCACCATCTTACACTAGCGGGAGTGGCGAGCAGTACTTC. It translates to CASSPSYTSGSGEQYF.

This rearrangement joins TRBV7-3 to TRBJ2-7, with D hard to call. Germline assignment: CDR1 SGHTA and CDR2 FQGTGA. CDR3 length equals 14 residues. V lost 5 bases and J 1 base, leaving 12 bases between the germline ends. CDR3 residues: CASSPSPTSYEQYF. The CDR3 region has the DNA TGTGCCAGCAGCCCCAGTCCTACGTCCTACGAGCAGTACTTC.

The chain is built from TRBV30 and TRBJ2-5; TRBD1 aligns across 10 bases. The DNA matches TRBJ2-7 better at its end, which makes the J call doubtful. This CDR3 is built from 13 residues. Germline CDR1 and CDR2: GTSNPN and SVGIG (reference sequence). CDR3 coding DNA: TGTGCCTGGGGGACAGGGGCCGGAGCCGAGCAGTACTTC. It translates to CAWGTGAGAEQYF.

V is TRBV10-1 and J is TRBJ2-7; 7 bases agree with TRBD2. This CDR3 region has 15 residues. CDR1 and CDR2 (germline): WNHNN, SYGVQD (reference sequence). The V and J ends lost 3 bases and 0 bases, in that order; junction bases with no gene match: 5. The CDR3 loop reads CASSEGRELSYEQYF. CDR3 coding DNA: TGCGCCAGCAGTGAAGGGAGGGAGCTCTCCTACGAGCAGTACTTC.

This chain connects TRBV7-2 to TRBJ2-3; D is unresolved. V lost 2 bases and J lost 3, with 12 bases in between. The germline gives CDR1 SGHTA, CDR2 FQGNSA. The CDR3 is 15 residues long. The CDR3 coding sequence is TGTGCCAGCAGCTTATTCACGGTCGGGACAGATACGCAGTATTTT. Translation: CASSLFTVGTDTQYF.

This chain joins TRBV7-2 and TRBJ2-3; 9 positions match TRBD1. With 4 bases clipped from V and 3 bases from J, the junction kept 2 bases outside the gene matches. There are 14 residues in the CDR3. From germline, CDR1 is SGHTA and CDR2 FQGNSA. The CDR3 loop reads CASSSGTGTDTQYF. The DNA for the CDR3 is TGTGCCAGCAGCTCCGGGACAGGGACAGATACGCAGTATTTT.

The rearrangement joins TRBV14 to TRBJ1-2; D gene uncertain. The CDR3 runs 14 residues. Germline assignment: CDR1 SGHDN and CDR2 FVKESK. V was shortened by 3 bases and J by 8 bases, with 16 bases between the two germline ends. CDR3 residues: CASSQLSRPSGYTF. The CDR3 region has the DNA TGTGCCAGCAGCCAGTTATCAAGGCCCAGCGGCTACACCTTC.

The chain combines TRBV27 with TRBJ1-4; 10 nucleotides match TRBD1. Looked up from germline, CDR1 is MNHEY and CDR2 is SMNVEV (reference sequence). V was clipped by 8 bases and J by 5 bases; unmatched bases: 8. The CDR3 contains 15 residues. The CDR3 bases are TGTGCCAGCTGCCGGGGGGGACAGGGGAATGAAAAACTGTTTTTT. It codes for CASCRGGQGNEKLFF.

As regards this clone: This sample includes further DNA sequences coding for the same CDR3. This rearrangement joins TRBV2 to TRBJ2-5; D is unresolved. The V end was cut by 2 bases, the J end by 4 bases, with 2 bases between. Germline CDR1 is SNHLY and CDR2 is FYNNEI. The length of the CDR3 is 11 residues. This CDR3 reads CASSERETQYF. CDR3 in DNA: TGTGCCAGCAGTGAACGAGAGACCCAGTACTTC.

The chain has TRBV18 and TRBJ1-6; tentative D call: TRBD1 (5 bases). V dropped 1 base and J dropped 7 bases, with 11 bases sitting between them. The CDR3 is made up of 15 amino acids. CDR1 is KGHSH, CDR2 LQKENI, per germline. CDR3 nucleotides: TGTGCCAGCTCACCACAGGGGACTAGGAATTCACCCCTCCACTTT. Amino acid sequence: CASSPQGTRNSPLHF. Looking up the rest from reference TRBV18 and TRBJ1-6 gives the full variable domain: NAGVMQNPRHLVRRRGQEARLRCSPMKGHSHVYWYRQLPEEGLKFMVYLQKENIIDESGMPKERFSAEFPKEGPSILRIQQVVRGDSAAYFCASSPQGTRNSPLHFGNGTRLTVT.

CDR3 nucleotides: TGTGCCAGCAGTTCAGGGGGCCGCAATCAGCCCCAGCATTTT. The encoded protein is CASSSGGRNQPQHF. The genes are TRBV6-6 and TRBJ1-5; 8 bases are a match to TRBD1. This CDR3 contains 14 residues. The junction had 1 base not matched to a gene; V was cut back by 4 bases and J by 2 bases. The V gene's germline CDR1 is MNHNY and CDR2 SVGAGI (reference sequence).

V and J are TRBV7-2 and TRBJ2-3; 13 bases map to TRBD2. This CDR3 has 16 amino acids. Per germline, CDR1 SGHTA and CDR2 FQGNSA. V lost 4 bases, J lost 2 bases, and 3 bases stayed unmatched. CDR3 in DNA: TGTGCCAGCAGCTCTACTAGCGGGAGGGCCACAGATACGCAGTATTTT. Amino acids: CASSSTSGRATDTQYF.

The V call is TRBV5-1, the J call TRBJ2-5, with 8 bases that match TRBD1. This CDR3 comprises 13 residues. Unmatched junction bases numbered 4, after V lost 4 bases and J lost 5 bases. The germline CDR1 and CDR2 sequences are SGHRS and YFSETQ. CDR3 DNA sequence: TGCGCCAGCAGCAGCAGGGGGCCGGAGACCCAGTACTTC. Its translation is CASSSRGPETQYF. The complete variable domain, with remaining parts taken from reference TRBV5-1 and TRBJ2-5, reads KAGVTQTPRYLIKTRGQQVTLSCSPISGHRSVSWYQQTPGQGLQFLFEYFSETQRNKGNFPGRFSGRQFSNSRSEMNVSTLELGDSALYLCASSSRGPETQYFGPGTRLLVL.

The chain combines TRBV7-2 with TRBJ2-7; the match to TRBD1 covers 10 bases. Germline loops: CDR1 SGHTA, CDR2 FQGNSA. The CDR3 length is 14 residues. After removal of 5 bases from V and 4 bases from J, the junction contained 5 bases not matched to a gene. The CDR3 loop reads CASSHRQGAYEQYF. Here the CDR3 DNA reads TGTGCCAGCAGCCACCGACAGGGGGCGTACGAGCAGTACTTC.

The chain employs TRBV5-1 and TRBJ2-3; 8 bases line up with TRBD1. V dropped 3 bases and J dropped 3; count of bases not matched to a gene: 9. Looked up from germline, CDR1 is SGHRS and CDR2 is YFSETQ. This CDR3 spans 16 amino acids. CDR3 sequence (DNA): TGCGCCAGCAGCTCTCAGCGGACAGGGTGGACAGATACGCAGTATTTT. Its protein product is CASSSQRTGWTDTQYF.

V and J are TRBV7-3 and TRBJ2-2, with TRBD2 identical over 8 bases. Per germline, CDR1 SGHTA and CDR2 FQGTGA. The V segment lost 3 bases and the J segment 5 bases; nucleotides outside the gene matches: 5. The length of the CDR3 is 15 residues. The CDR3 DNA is TGTGCCAGCAGCTTGACTAGCGTGTTGACCGGGGAGCTGTTTTTT. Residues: CASSLTSVLTGELFF.

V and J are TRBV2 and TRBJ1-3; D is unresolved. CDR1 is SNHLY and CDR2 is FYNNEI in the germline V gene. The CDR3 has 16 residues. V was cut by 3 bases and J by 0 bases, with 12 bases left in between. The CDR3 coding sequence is TGTGCCAGCAGTGATGAGGGAATATTCTCTGGAAACACCATATATTTT. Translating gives CASSDEGIFSGNTIYF. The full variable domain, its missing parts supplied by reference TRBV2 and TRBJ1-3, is EPEVTQTPSHQVTQMGQEVILRCVPISNHLYFYWYRQILGQKVEFLVSFYNNEISEKSEIFDDQFSVERPDGSNFTLKIRSTKLEDSAMYFCASSDEGIFSGNTIYFGEGSWLTVV.

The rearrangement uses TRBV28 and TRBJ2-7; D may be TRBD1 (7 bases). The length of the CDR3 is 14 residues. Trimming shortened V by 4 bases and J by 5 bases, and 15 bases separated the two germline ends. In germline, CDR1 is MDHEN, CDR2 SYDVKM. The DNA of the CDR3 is TGTGCCAGCAGTTCGGCAGGGGGGCGGGACGAGCAGTACTTC. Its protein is CASSSAGGRDEQYF.